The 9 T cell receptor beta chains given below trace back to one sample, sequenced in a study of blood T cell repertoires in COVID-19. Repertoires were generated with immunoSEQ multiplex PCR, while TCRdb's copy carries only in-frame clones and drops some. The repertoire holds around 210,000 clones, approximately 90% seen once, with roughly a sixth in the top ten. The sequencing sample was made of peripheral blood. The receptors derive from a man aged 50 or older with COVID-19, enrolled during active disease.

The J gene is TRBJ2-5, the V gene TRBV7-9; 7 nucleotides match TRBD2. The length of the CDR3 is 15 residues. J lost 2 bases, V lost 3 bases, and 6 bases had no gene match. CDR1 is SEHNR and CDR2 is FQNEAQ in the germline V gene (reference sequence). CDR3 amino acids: CASSLRASGQETQYF. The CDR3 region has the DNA TGTGCCAGCAGCTTGAGGGCTAGCGGACAAGAGACCCAGTACTTC.

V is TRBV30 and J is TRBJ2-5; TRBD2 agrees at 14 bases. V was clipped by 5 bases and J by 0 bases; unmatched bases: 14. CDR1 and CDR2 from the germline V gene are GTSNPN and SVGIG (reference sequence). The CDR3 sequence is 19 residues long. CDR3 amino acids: CAWGPRGTSGRTYQETQYF. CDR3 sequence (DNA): TGTGCCTGGGGTCCTAGGGGGACTAGCGGGAGAACCTACCAAGAGACCCAGTACTTC.

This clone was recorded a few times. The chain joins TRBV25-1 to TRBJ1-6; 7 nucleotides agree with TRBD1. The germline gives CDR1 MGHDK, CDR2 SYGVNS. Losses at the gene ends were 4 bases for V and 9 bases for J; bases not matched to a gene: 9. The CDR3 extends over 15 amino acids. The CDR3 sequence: CASSASTGAISPLHF. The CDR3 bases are TGTGCCAGCAGTGCCTCAACAGGGGCTATTTCACCCCTCCACTTT.

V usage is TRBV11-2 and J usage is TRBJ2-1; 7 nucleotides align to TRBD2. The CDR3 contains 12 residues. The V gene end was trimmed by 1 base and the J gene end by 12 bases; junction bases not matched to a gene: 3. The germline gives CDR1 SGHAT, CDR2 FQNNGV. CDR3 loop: CASSLGGGRQFF. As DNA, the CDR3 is TGTGCCAGCAGCTTAGGGGGGGGACGGCAGTTCTTC.

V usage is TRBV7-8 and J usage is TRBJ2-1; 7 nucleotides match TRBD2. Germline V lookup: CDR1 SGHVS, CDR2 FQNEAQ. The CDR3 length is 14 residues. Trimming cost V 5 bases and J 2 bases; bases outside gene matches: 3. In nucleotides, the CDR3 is TGTGCCAGCAGCACTGGACTAGCCTACAATGAGCAGTTCTTC. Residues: CASSTGLAYNEQFF.

The CDR3: CASSLAGTGMTQETQYF. The CDR3 nucleotides are TGTGCCAGCAGCTTAGCCGGGACAGGGATGACACAAGAGACCCAGTACTTC. This chain joins TRBV7-2 and TRBJ2-5; 9 bases align to TRBD1. V dropped 0 bases and J dropped 2; count of bases not matched to a gene: 7. The CDR3 has 17 residues. Germline assignment: CDR1 SGHTA and CDR2 FQGNSA.

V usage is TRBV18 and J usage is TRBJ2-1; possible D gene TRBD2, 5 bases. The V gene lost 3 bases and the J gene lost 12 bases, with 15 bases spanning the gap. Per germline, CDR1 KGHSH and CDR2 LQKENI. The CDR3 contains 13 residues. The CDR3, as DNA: TGTGCCAGCTCACCCGACGCAGAAGGAGGGCAGTTCTTC. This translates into CASSPDAEGGQFF.

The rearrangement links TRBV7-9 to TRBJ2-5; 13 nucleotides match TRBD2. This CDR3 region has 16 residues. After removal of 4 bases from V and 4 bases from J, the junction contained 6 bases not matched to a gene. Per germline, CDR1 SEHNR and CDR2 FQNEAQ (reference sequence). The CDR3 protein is CASSSATSGGRETQYF. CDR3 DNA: TGTGCCAGCAGCTCGGCGACTAGCGGGGGGAGAGAGACCCAGTACTTC.

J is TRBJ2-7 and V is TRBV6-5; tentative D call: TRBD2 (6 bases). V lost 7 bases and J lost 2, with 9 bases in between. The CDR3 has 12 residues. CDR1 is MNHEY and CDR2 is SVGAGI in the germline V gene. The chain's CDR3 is CASNSGAYEQYF. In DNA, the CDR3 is TGTGCCAGCAATTCGGGGGCCTACGAGCAGTACTTC.